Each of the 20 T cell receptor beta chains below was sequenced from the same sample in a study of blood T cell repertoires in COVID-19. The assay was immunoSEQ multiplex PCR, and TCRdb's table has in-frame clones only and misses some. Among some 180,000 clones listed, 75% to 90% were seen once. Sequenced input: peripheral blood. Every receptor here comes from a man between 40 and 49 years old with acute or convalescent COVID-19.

CDR3 DNA: TGCAGTGCTAGTTGGGGGGGAGGCCAAGATACGCAGTATTTT. Protein sequence: CSASWGGGQDTQYF. The chain recombines TRBV20-1 with TRBJ2-3; 7 bases map to TRBD2. The CDR3 contains 14 residues. In germline, CDR1 is DFQATT, CDR2 SNEGSKA (reference sequence). With 3 bases clipped from V and 5 bases from J, the junction kept 8 bases outside the gene matches.

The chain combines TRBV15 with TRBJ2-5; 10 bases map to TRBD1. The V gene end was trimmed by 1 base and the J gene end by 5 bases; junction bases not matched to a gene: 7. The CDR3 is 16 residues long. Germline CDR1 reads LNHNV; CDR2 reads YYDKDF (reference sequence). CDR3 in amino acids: CATSRGDRGRIETQYF. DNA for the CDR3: TGTGCCACCAGCAGAGGGGACAGGGGTAGGATCGAGACCCAGTACTTC. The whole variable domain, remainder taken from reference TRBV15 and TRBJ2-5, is DAMVIQNPRYQVTQFGKPVTLSCSQTLNHNVMYWYQQKSSQAPKLLFHYYDKDFNNEADTPDNFQSRRPNTSFCFLDIRSPGLGDTAMYLCATSRGDRGRIETQYFGPGTRLLVL.

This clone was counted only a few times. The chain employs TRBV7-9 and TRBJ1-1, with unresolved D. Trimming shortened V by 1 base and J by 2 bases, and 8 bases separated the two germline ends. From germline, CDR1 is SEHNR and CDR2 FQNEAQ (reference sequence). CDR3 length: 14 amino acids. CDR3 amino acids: CASSLVGSNTEAFF. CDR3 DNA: TGTGCCAGCAGCTTAGTGGGCAGCAACACTGAAGCTTTCTTT. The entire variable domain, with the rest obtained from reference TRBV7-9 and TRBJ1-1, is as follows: DTGVSQNPRHKITKRGQNVTFRCDPISEHNRLYWYRQTLGQGPEFLTYFQNEAQLEKSRLLSDRFSAERPKGSFSTLEIQRTEQGDSAMYLCASSLVGSNTEAFFGQGTRLTVV.

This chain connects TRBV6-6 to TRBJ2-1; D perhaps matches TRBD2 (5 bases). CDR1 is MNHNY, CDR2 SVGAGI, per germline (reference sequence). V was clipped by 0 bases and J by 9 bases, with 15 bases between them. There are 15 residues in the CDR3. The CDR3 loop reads CASSYSRASSAEQFF. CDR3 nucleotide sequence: TGTGCCAGCAGTTACTCGAGGGCAAGCTCCGCTGAGCAGTTCTTC.

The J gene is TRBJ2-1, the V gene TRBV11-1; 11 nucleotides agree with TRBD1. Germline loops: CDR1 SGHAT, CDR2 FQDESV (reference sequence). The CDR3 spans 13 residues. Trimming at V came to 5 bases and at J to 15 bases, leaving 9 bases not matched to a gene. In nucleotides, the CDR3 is TGTGCCAGCAGCCCTGACCGGGACAGGGGGTGGTTCTTC. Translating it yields CASSPDRDRGWFF.

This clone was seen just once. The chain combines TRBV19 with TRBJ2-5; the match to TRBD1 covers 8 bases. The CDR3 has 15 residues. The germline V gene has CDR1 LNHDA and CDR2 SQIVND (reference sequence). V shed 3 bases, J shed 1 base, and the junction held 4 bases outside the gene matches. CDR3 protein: CASSISQGAQETQYF. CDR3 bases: TGTGCCAGTAGTATCTCCCAGGGGGCCCAAGAGACCCAGTACTTC. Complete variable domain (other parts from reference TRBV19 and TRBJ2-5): DGGITQSPKYLFRKEGQNVTLSCEQNLNHDAMYWYRQDPGQGLRLIYYSQIVNDFQKGDIAEGYSVSREKKESFPLTVTSAQKNPTAFYLCASSISQGAQETQYFGPGTRLLVL.

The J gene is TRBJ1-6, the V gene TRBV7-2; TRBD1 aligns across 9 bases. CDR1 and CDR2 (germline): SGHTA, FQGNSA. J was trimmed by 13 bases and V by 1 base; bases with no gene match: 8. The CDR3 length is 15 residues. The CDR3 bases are TGTGCCAGCAGCTTAGTCGGGACAGGGAGTATCCCCCTCCACTTT. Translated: CASSLVGTGSIPLHF. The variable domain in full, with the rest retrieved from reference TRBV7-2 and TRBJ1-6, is GAGVSQSPSNKVTEKGKDVELRCDPISGHTALYWYRQSLGQGLEFLIYFQGNSAPDKSGLPSDRFSAERTGGSVSTLTIQRTQQEDSAVYLCASSLVGTGSIPLHFGNGTRLTVT.

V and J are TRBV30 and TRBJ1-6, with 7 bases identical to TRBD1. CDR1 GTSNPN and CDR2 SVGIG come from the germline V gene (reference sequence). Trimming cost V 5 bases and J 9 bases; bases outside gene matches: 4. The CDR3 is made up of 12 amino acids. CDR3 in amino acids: CAWDRERSPLHF. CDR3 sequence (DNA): TGTGCCTGGGACAGGGAGCGTTCACCCCTCCACTTT.

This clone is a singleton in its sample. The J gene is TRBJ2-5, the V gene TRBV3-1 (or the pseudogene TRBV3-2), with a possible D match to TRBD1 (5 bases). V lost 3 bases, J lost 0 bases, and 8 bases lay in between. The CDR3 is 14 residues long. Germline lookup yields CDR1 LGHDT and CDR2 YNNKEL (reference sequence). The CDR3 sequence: CASSQPGYQETQYF. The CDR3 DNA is TGTGCCAGCAGCCAGCCAGGGTACCAAGAGACCCAGTACTTC.

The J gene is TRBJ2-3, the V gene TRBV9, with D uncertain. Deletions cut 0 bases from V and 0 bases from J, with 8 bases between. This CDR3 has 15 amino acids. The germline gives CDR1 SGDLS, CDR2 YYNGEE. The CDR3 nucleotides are TGTGCCAGCAGCGTAGGGAGCTTTAGCACAGATACGCAGTATTTT. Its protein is CASSVGSFSTDTQYF.

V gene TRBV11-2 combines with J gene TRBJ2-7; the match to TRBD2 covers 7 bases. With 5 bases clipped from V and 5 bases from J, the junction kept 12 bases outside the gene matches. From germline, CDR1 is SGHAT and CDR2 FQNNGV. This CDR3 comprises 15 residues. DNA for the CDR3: TGTGCCAGCAGCAGCGAGCGGGACTATTTCAACGAGCAGTACTTC. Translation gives CASSSERDYFNEQYF.

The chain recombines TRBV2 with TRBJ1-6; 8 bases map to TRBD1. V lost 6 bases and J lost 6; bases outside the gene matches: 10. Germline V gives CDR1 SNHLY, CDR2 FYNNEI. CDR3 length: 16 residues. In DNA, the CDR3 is TGTGCCAGCAGGTATTTCCCGGGACAGGCTAATTCACCCCTCCACTTT. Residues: CASRYFPGQANSPLHF.

The CDR3 loop reads CASSQAGFYPGELFF. As DNA, the CDR3 is TGTGCCAGCAGCCAGGCAGGGTTTTACCCCGGGGAGCTGTTTTTT. This chain joins TRBV5-5 and TRBJ2-2; a weak D match, TRBD1 (5 bases). Trimming took off 4 bases at V and 6 bases at J, with 16 bases between the two ends. Germline CDR1 reads SGHKS; CDR2 reads YYEKEE (reference sequence). The CDR3 loop spans 15 amino acids.

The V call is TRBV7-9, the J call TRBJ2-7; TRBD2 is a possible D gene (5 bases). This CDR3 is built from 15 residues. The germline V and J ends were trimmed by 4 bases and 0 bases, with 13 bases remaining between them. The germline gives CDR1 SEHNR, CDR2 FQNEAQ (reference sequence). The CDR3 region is CASSSTGRGSYEQYF. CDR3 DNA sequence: TGTGCCAGCAGCTCGACCGGTCGGGGCTCCTACGAGCAGTACTTC. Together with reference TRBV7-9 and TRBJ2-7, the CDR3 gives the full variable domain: DTGVSQNPRHKITKRGQNVTFRCDPISEHNRLYWYRQTLGQGPEFLTYFQNEAQLEKSRLLSDRFSAERPKGSFSTLEIQRTEQGDSAMYLCASSSTGRGSYEQYFGPGTRLTVT.

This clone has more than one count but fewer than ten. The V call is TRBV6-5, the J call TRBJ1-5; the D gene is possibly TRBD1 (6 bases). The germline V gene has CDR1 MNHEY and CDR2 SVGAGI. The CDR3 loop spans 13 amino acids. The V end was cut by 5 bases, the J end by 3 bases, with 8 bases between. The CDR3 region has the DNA TGTGCCAGCAGTCGGACAGTCAATCAGCCCCAGCATTTT. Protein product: CASSRTVNQPQHF.

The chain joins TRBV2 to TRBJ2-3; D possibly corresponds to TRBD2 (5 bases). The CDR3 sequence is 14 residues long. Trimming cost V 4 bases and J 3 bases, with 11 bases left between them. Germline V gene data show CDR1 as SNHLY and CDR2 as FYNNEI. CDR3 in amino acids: CASSGSSFTDTQYF. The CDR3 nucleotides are TGTGCCAGCAGTGGATCTAGCTTTACAGATACGCAGTATTTT.

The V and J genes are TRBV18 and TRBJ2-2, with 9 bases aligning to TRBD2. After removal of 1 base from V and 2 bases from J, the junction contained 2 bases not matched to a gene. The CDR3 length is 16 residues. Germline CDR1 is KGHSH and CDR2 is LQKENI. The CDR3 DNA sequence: TGTGCCAGCTCACCACAGACTAGCGGAAACACCGGGGAGCTGTTTTTT. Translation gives CASSPQTSGNTGELFF.

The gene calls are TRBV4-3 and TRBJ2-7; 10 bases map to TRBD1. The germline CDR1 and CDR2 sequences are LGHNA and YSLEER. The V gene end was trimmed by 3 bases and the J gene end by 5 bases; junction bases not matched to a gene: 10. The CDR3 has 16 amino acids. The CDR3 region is CASSQIGGQGYHEQYF. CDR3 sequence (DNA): TGCGCCAGCAGCCAGATCGGGGGACAGGGGTACCACGAGCAGTACTTC.

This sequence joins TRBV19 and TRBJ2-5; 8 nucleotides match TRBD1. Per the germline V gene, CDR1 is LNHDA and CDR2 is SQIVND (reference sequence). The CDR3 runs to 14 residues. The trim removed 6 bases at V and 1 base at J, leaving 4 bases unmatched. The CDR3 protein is CASRQDRAQETQYF. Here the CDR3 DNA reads TGTGCCAGTAGACAGGACAGGGCCCAAGAGACCCAGTACTTC. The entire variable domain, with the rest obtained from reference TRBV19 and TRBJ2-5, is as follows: DGGITQSPKYLFRKEGQNVTLSCEQNLNHDAMYWYRQDPGQGLRLIYYSQIVNDFQKGDIAEGYSVSREKKESFPLTVTSAQKNPTAFYLCASRQDRAQETQYFGPGTRLLVL.

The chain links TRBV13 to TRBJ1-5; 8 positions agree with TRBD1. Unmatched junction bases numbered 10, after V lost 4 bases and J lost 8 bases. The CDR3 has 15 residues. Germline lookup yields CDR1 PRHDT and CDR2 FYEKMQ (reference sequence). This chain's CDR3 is CASSSRGQGNEPQHF. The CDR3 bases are TGTGCCAGCAGCTCGCGCGGACAGGGAAACGAGCCCCAGCATTTT.